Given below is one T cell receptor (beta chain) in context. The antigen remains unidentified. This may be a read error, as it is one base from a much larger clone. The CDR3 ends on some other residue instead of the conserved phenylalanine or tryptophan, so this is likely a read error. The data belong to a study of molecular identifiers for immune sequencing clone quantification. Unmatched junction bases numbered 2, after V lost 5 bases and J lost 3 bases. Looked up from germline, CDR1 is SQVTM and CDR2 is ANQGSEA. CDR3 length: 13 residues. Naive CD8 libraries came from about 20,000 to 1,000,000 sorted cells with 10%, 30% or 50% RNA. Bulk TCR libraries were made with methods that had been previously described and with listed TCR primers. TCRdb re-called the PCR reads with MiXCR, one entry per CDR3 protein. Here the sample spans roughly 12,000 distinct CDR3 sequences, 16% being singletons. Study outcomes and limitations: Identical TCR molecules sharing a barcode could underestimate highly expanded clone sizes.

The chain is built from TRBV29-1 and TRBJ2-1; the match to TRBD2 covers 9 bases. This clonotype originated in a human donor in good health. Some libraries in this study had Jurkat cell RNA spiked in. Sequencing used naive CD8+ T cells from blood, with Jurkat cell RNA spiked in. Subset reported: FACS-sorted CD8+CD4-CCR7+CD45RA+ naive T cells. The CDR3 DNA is TGCAGCGTTAGGACTAGCGACTACAATGAGCAGTTCCTC. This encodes CSVRTSDYNEQFL.